Below, one T cell receptor beta chain is given with its context. Per the original methods: Amplification of reference gene primers was used by the study to estimate nucleated cell counts. The data were produced by immunoSEQ multiplex PCR, yet TCRdb's version contains in-frame clones alone and is incomplete. That table furnishes V, J and clone size, whereas the DNA furnished D and trimming. Among about 190,000 clones listed, nearly 90% were seen once. The germline V gene encodes CDR1 LGHNA and CDR2 YNFKEQ. This CDR3 comprises 16 residues. With 0 bases removed from V and 2 bases from J, the gap between germline ends came to 11 bases. These data belong to a study of blood T cell repertoires in COVID-19. For the study at large: Samples taken during acute and convalescent COVID-19 were collected in the United States, Italy and Spain. The cDNA or gDNA used as material had been derived from T cells, B-cell-depleted T cells, or PBMCs.

The source material was peripheral blood. The TCR was taken from a man in his fifties or sixties with active or convalescent COVID-19. This chain links TRBV4-2 with TRBJ1-5; D not certain. The CDR3 here is CASSQEGGQGNQPQHF. The CDR3 DNA follows: TGTGCCAGCAGCCAAGAAGGAGGGCAGGGCAATCAGCCCCAGCATTTT.